This T cell receptor beta chain was captured by sequencing in a study of CD8+ T cells in alopecia areata. Whole-study findings and limits: More clonal than normal scalp was lesional scalp, particularly alopecia totalis/universalis.

For this clone: What it binds is unknown.

Looked up from germline, CDR1 is SGDLS and CDR2 is YYNGEE. The CDR3 consists of 12 residues. The germline V and J ends were trimmed by 4 bases and 7 bases, with 11 bases remaining between them. Treatment: oral pan-JAK inhibitor, 5-10 mg twice daily. Extraction of RNA preceded its reverse transcription into cDNA, which served as the sequencing template. The method was immunoSEQ multiplex PCR; TCRdb's version includes in-frame clones alone and lacks a portion of them. The sample lists roughly 200,000 clones, 53% occurring once. This receptor was taken from a human donor with alopecia areata. This specimen was CD8+ T cells sorted from blood, taken at week 24, from a patient treated with tofacitinib. The chain links TRBV9 to TRBJ1-1, with D perhaps matching TRBD1 (6 bases). DNA of the CDR3: TGTGCCAGCAGCAGAGGGGGTGATGAAGCTTTCTTT. Protein sequence: CASSRGGDEAFF.